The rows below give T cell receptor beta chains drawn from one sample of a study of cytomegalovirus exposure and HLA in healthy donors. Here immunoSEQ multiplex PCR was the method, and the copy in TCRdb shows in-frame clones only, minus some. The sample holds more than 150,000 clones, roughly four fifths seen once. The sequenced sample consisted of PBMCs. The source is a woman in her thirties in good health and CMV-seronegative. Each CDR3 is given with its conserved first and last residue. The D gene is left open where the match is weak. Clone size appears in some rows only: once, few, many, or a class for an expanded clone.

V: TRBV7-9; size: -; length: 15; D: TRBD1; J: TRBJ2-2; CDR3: CSSSPWTGRGGELFF; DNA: TGTTCCAGCAGCCCTTGGACAGGGAGAGGCGGGGAGCTGTTTTTT
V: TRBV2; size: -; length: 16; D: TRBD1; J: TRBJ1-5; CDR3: CASRDGAGGVGQPQHF; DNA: TGTGCCAGCAGGGACGGGGCAGGGGGAGTAGGTCAGCCCCAGCATTTT
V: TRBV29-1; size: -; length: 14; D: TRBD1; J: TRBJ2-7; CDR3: CSVVRQGATYEQYF; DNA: TGCAGCGTTGTCCGGCAGGGGGCGACCTACGAGCAGTACTTC
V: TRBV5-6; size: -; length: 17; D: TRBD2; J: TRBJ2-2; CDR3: CASSLLTGGPRSGELFF; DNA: TGTGCCAGCAGCCTCCTAACGGGGGGGCCGAGGTCCGGGGAGCTGTTTTTT
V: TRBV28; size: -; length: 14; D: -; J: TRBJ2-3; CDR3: CASSLVYGGAAQYF; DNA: TGTGCCAGCAGTTTGGTCTATGGGGGGGCTGCGCAGTATTTT
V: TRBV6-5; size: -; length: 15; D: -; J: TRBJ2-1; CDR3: CASSLTRTFYNEQFF; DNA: TGTGCCAGCAGTCTCACTAGGACTTTCTACAATGAGCAGTTCTTC
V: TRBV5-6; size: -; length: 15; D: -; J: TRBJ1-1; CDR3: CASSLVAGKNTEAFF; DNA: TGTGCCAGCAGCTTGGTCGCCGGGAAGAACACTGAAGCTTTCTTT
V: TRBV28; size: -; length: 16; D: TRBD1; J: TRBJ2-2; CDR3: CASSARGQGAGGELFF; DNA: TGTGCCAGCAGTGCCCGGGGACAGGGGGCTGGCGGGGAGCTGTTTTTT
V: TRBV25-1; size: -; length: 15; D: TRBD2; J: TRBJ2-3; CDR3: CASSELAGSTDTQYF; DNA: TGTGCCAGCAGTGAACTAGCGGGTTCCACAGATACGCAGTATTTT
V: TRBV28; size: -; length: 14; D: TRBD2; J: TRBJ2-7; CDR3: CASRRTSGTYEQYF; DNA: TGTGCCAGCAGACGAACTAGCGGGACGTACGAGCAGTACTTC
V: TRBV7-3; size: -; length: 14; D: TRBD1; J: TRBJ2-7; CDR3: CASSLTGQGNEQYF; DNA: TGTGCCAGCAGCTTAACCGGACAGGGTAACGAGCAGTACTTC
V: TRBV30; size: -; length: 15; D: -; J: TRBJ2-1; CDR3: CAWSDLGHLVNEQFF; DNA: TGTGCCTGGAGTGACTTGGGACATTTGGTCAATGAGCAGTTCTTC
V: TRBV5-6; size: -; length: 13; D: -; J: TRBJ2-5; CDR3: CASSLLRGETQYF; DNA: TGTGCCAGCAGCTTACTCCGGGGAGAGACCCAGTACTTC
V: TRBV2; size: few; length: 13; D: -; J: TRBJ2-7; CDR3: CASGRQVSYEQYF; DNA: TGTGCCAGCGGCCGACAGGTTTCCTACGAGCAGTACTTC
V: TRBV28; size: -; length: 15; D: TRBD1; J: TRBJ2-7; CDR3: CASSFTGQASYEQYF; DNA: TGTGCCAGCAGTTTTACGGGACAGGCATCCTACGAGCAGTACTTC
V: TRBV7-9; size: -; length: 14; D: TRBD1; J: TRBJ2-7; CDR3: CASSRTGGSYEQYF; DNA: TGTGCCAGCAGCCGGACAGGGGGGTCTTACGAGCAGTACTTC
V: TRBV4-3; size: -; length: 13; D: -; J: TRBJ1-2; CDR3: CASSPSGVGGYTF; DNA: TGCGCCAGCAGCCCATCGGGGGTGGGCGGCTACACCTTC
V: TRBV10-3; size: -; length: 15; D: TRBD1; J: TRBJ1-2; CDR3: CAISWGQGRDYGYTF; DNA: TGTGCCATCAGTTGGGGACAGGGGCGAGACTATGGCTACACCTTC
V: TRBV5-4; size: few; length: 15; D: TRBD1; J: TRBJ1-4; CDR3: CASSLDRGANEKLFF; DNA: TGTGCCAGCAGCCTTGACAGGGGGGCTAATGAAAAACTGTTTTTT
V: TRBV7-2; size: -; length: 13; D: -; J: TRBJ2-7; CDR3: CASSHNRGYEQYF; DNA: TGTGCCAGCAGCCACAACCGAGGCTACGAGCAGTACTTC
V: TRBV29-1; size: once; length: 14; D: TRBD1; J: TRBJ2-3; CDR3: CSVERRTGEDTQYF; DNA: TGCAGCGTTGAAAGGAGGACAGGGGAGGATACGCAGTATTTT
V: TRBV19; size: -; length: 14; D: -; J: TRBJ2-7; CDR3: CASSSSQGGYEQYF; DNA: TGTGCCAGTAGTAGTTCACAGGGCGGATACGAGCAGTACTTC
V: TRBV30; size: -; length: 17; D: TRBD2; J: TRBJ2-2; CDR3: CAWSLAELFANTGELFF; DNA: TGTGCCTGGAGTCTAGCGGAACTATTCGCGAACACCGGGGAGCTGTTTTTT
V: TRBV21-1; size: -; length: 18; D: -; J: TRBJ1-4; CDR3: CASSQGDPDRATNEKLFF; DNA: TGTGCCAGCTCTCAGGGTGATCCCGACAGGGCAACTAATGAAAAACTGTTTTTT
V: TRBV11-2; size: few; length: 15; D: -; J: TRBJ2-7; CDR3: CASSSPGWLTYEQYF; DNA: TGTGCCAGCAGCTCCCCAGGGTGGTTGACCTACGAGCAGTACTTC
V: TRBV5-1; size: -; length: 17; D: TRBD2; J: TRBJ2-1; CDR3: CASLRTSGGAGQNEQFF; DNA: TGCGCCAGCCTGAGGACTAGCGGGGGGGCAGGGCAAAATGAGCAGTTCTTC
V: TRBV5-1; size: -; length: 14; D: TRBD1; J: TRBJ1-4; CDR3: CASSSGQRNEKLFF; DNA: TGCGCCAGCAGCTCGGGACAGAGAAATGAAAAACTGTTTTTT
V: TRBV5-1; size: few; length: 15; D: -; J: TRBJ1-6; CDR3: CASSQTSVTGSPLHF; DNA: TGCGCCAGCAGCCAGACTTCGGTCACCGGGTCACCCCTCCACTTT
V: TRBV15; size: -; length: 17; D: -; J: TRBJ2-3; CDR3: CATSRDHVGGGTDTQYF; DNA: TGTGCCACCAGCAGAGATCATGTGGGGGGAGGCACAGATACGCAGTATTTT
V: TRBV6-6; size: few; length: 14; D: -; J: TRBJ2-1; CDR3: CASSYSRGNNEQFF; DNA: TGTGCCAGCAGTTACTCCAGGGGAAACAATGAGCAGTTCTTC
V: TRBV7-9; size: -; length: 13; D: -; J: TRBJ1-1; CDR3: CASAQSKNTEAFF; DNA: TGTGCCAGCGCTCAAAGCAAGAACACTGAAGCTTTCTTT
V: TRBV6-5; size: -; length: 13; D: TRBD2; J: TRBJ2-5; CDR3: CASSYGGEETQYF; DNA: TGTGCCAGCAGTTACGGGGGGGAAGAGACCCAGTACTTC
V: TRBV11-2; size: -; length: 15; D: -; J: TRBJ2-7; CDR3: CASSLGQPSSYEQYF; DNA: TGTGCCAGCAGCTTAGGACAGCCAAGCTCCTACGAGCAGTACTTC
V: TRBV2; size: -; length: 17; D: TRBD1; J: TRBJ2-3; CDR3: CASSVDRGTLSTDTQYF; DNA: TGTGCCAGCAGTGTTGACAGGGGGACCCTTAGCACAGATACGCAGTATTTT
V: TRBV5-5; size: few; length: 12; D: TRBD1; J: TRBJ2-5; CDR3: CASRYRGETQYF; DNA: TGTGCCAGCAGGTACAGGGGGGAGACCCAGTACTTC
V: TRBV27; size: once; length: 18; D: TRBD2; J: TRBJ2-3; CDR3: CASSLAGPRPKKEDTQYF; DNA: TGTGCCAGCAGTCTAGCGGGCCCCCGTCCGAAAAAAGAAGATACGCAGTATTTT
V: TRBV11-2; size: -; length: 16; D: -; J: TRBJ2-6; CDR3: CASSLVGGSGANGLTF; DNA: TGTGCCAGCAGCTTAGTCGGGGGATCCGGGGCCAACGGCCTGACTTTC
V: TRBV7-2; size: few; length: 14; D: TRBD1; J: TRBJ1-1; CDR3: CASSYDRGRTEAFF; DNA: TGTGCCAGCAGCTATGACAGGGGGCGGACTGAAGCTTTCTTT
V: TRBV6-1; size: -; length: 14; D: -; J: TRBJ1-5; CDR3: CASRLMTGDQPQHF; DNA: TGTGCCAGCAGACTGATGACAGGCGATCAGCCCCAGCATTTT
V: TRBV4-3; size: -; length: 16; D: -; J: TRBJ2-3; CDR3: CASSQDRTAGTDTQYF; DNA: TGCGCCAGCAGCCAAGACCGAACCGCGGGGACAGATACGCAGTATTTT
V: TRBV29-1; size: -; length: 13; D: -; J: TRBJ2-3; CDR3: CSVPEPSTDTQYF; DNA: TGCAGCGTCCCCGAACCTAGTACAGATACGCAGTATTTT
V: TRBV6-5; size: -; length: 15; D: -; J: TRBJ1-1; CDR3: CASSYSGLLNTEAFF; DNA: TGTGCCAGCAGTTACTCAGGACTGCTGAACACTGAAGCTTTCTTT
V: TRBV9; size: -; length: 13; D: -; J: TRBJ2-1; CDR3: CASSPPRVDEQFF; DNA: TGTGCCAGCAGCCCTCCCCGCGTGGATGAGCAGTTCTTC
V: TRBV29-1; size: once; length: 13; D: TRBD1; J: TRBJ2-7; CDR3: CSAGTGTGGEQYF; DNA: TGCAGCGCCGGGACAGGGACAGGGGGCGAGCAGTACTTC
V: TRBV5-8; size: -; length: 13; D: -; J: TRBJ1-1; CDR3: CASSLGRGTEAFF; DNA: TGTGCCAGCAGCTTGGGCAGGGGTACTGAAGCTTTCTTT
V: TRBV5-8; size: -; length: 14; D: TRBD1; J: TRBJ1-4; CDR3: CASSMTGTGEKLFF; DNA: TGTGCCAGCAGCATGACAGGGACAGGGGAAAAACTGTTTTTT
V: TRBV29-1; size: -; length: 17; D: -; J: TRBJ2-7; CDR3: CSVGLWAGRTLSYEQYF; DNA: TGCAGCGTTGGATTATGGGCAGGGAGGACACTAAGCTACGAGCAGTACTTC
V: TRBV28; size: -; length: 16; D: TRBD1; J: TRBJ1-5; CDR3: CASLGQGAEGNQPQHF; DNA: TGTGCCAGCCTGGGACAGGGGGCTGAAGGCAATCAGCCCCAGCATTTT
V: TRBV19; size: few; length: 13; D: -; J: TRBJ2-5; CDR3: CASSTGVQETQYF; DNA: TGTGCCAGTAGTACAGGGGTCCAAGAGACCCAGTACTTC
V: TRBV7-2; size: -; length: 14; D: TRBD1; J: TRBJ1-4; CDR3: CASSLGQGNEKLFF; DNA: TGTGCCAGCAGCTTAGGACAGGGTAATGAAAAACTGTTTTTT
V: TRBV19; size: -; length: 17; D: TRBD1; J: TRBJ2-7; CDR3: CASSHGEQGAAPYEQYF; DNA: TGTGCCAGTAGTCACGGGGAACAGGGGGCTGCTCCCTACGAGCAGTACTTC
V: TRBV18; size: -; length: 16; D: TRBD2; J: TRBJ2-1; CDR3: CASSLTSHHSYNEQFF; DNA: TGTGCCAGCTCCCTGACTAGCCACCACTCCTACAATGAGCAGTTCTTC
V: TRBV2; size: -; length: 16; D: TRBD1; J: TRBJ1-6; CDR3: CASTATGGSYNSPLHF; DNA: TGTGCCAGCACCGCCACAGGGGGCTCCTATAATTCACCCCTCCACTTT